The present T cell receptor (beta chain) was sequenced within a study of blood T cell repertoires in COVID-19. The wider study: In each case, the material was cDNA or gDNA derived from T cells, B-cell-depleted T cells, or PBMCs.

The V gene end was trimmed by 0 bases and the J gene end by 1 base; junction bases not matched to a gene: 5. There are 16 residues in the CDR3. Per the germline V gene, CDR1 is SGHTA and CDR2 is FQGNSA. Profiled with immunoSEQ multiplex PCR; TCRdb holds only in-frame clones, not every one. In the table there are roughly 160,000 clones, around 80% of which are singletons. The sequence was obtained from a woman in her sixties or seventies who had recovered from COVID-19. The sequenced material came from PBMCs or T cells enriched from blood (not recorded which). This rearrangement joins TRBV7-2 to TRBJ2-7; 8 positions match TRBD1. In DNA, the CDR3 is TGTGCCAGCAGCTTAGCCGGGACAGGTTCATCCTACGAGCAGTACTTC. Residues: CASSLAGTGSSYEQYF.